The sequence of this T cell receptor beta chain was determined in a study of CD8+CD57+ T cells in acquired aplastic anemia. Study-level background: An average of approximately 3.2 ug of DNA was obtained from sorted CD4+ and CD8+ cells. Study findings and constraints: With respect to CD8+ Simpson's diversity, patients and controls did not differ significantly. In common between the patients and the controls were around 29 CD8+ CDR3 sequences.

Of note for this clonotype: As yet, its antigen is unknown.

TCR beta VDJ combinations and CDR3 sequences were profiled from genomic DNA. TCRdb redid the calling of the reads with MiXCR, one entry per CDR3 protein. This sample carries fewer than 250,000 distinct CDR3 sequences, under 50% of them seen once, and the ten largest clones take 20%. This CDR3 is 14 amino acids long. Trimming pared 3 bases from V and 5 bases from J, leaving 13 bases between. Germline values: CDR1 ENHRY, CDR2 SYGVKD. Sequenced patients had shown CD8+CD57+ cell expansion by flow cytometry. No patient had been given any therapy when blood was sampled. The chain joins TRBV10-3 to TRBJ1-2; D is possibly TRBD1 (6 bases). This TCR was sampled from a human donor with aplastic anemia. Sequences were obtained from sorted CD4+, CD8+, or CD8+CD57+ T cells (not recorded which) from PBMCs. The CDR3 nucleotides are TGTGCCATCAGTGAAGGGGGGCGCGGATATGGCTACACCTTC. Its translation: CAISEGGRGYGYTF.